The sequence of this T cell receptor (beta chain) was determined in a study of T-cell reconstitution after alpha-beta-depleted transplantation in children. Per germline, CDR1 SQVTM and CDR2 ANQGSEA. Trimming shortened V by 0 bases and J by 4 bases, and 6 bases separated the two germline ends. The CDR3 extends over 13 amino acids. A TCRbeta library incorporating unique molecular identifiers was prepared. One entry per CDR3 protein results from TCRdb running MiXCR on the PCR reads. The sample carries 450,000 to 600,000 distinct CDR3 sequences, approximately 20% recorded once. This clonotype was seen a handful of times.

This chain links TRBV29-1 with TRBJ2-2; D remains ambiguous. The sequencing here drew on PBMCs from the stem cell graft donor, taken from the stem cell graft. This clonotype was obtained from a human donor who donated a stem cell graft to a child with acute lymphoblastic leukemia. The DNA of the CDR3 is TGCAGCGTTGAAGATTGGGTCACCGGGGAGCTGTTTTTT. Its protein product is CSVEDWVTGELFF.